Sequencing of this T cell receptor (beta chain) was carried out in a study of blood T cell repertoires in COVID-19. Turning to the study itself: Specimens from acute and convalescent COVID-19 originated in the United States, Italy and Spain.

How the authors handled the data: Counts of nucleated cells, estimated from reference gene primer amplification, were obtained. The table came from immunoSEQ multiplex PCR; TCRdb's copy has only in-frame clones and leaves some out. V, J and clone size are those of that table, while D and trimming were read from the DNA. The data hold some 96,000 clones, with roughly 90% observed a single time. The specimen was peripheral blood. The sequence was collected from a man younger than 40 in a cohort sampled during active COVID-19.

The CDR3 DNA reads as TGTGCCAGCAGTTCCTCCCGGGAGGCTTTCTTT. It is translated as CASSSSREAFF. The chain has TRBV7-2 and TRBJ1-1; no clear D gene. The V and J ends lost 6 bases and 11 bases respectively, with 13 bases between them. The CDR3 contains 11 residues. Germline lookup yields CDR1 SGHTA and CDR2 FQGNSA.